One and the same sample provided the 24 T cell receptor beta chains below, sequenced in a study of CD8+ T cells in alopecia areata. Indicated treatment: oral pan-JAK inhibitor, 5-10 mg twice daily. RNA, once extracted, was reverse transcribed into cDNA for use as the sequencing template. The method was immunoSEQ multiplex PCR; TCRdb's version includes in-frame clones alone and lacks a portion of them. The sample consists of roughly 200,000 clones, 45% to 65% of them appearing once. The sample here was CD4+ T cells sorted from blood, taken at week 4, from a patient treated with tofacitinib. The source is a human donor with alopecia areata.

A single count supports this clone. One end of the junction varies from germline; a read error may be responsible. The rearrangement uses TRBV4-1 and TRBJ2-1, with TRBD2 matching 9 bases. The CDR3 consists of 15 residues. The germline CDR1 and CDR2 sequences are MGHRA and YSYEKL. For the CDR3, the DNA is TGTGCCAGCAGCCCTGGGGCGGGGGGGCCGAATGAGCAGTTCTTC. Translation gives CASSPGAGGPNEQFF.

The chain carries TRBV4-3 and TRBJ2-7; a possible D gene is TRBD1 (5 bases). Trimming shortened V by 1 base and J by 7 bases, and 14 bases separated the two germline ends. Germline values: CDR1 LGHNA, CDR2 YSLEER. The CDR3 contains 14 residues. CDR3: CASSQGGAVGEQYF. As DNA, the CDR3 is TGCGCCAGCAGCCAAGGGGGCGCGGTGGGGGAGCAGTACTTC.

This chain links TRBV9 with TRBJ1-1, with D possibly being TRBD1 (5 bases). The CDR3 is made up of 16 amino acids. The germline gives CDR1 SGDLS, CDR2 YYNGEE. V dropped 0 bases and J dropped 0 bases, with 12 bases sitting between them. DNA of the CDR3: TGTGCCAGCAGCGTAGTTTTGGGACCGCTGAACACTGAAGCTTTCTTT. It yields the protein CASSVVLGPLNTEAFF.

In DNA, the CDR3 is TGTGCCAGCAGAGAACAGGGCTATGGCTACACCTTC. It translates to CASREQGYGYTF. The V and J genes are TRBV6-5 and TRBJ1-2; a possible D gene is TRBD1 (6 bases). Between the trimmed V and J ends, which lost 6 bases and 4 bases, there was a span of 9 bases. The germline V gene encodes CDR1 MNHEY and CDR2 SVGAGI. The CDR3 runs to 12 residues.

This clone was seen more than once but under ten times. This chain connects TRBV5-5 to TRBJ1-2; D uncertain. Germline V gene sequence: CDR1 SGHKS, CDR2 YYEKEE (reference sequence). The CDR3 is 14 residues long. V was shortened by 0 bases and J by 8 bases, with 14 bases between the two germline ends. CDR3 DNA sequence: TGTGCCAGCAGCTTGGAGGGTATAGCGGGCGGCTACACCTTC. Protein: CASSLEGIAGGYTF.

The chain joins TRBV27 to TRBJ1-6; 10 nucleotides align to TRBD1. V shed 8 bases, J shed 5 bases, and the junction held 0 bases outside the gene matches. CDR1 is MNHEY, CDR2 SMNVEV, per germline (reference sequence). The CDR3 extends over 13 amino acids. CDR3 sequence: CASGQGDNSPLHF. CDR3 nucleotides: TGTGCCAGCGGACAGGGGGATAATTCACCCCTCCACTTT.

The V call is TRBV5-4, the J call TRBJ2-7, with 9 bases matching TRBD1. The J segment lost 12 bases and the V segment lost 1 base, leaving 14 bases of the junction unmatched. Germline loops: CDR1 SGHNT, CDR2 YYREEE (reference sequence). The CDR3 has 15 residues. The CDR3 DNA sequence: TGTGCCAGCAGCTTGTTGTACAGGGGGCGCGTTTGGTGGTACTTC. It yields the protein CASSLLYRGRVWWYF.

The V gene is TRBV15, the J gene TRBJ1-4, with TRBD1 matching over 7 bases. Per the germline V gene, CDR1 is LNHNV and CDR2 is YYDKDF (reference sequence). This CDR3 region has 16 residues. V shed 4 bases, J shed 5 bases, and the junction held 10 bases outside the gene matches. CDR3 residues: CATSTLIRGLNEKLFF. The CDR3 nucleotides are TGTGCCACCAGCACATTAATCAGGGGGTTAAATGAAAAACTGTTTTTT.

V is TRBV6-6 and J is TRBJ2-3; TRBD2 matches 15 bases. J gave up 3 bases and V 7 bases, and 5 bases lay outside the gene matches. This CDR3 comprises 16 residues. The germline V gene has CDR1 MNHNY and CDR2 SVGAGI (reference sequence). The CDR3 DNA reads as TGTGCCAGCACTCCGGGACTAGCGGGGGGAACAGATACGCAGTATTTT. Residues: CASTPGLAGGTDTQYF.

This clone has only a few counts. The rearrangement joins TRBV6-6 to TRBJ2-7; D possibly corresponds to TRBD1 (6 bases). Germline V gene lookup returns CDR1 MNHNY and CDR2 SVGAGI (reference sequence). The CDR3 spans 15 residues. Trimming shortened V by 7 bases and J by 3 bases, and 19 bases separated the two germline ends. CDR3 nucleotide sequence: TGTGCCAGCACGACCCGACAGGCCGTCATCTACGAGCAGTACTTC. Its protein product is CASTTRQAVIYEQYF.

The chain uses TRBV5-1 and TRBJ1-1, with D tentatively TRBD1 (6 bases). The V end was cut by 0 bases, the J end by 3 bases, with 9 bases between. Germline CDR1 is SGHRS and CDR2 is YFSETQ. This CDR3 is 14 amino acids long. The CDR3 sequence: CASSLVRGDTEAFF. As DNA, the CDR3 is TGCGCCAGCAGCTTGGTTAGGGGGGACACTGAAGCTTTCTTT. Looking up the rest from reference TRBV5-1 and TRBJ1-1 gives the full variable domain: KAGVTQTPRYLIKTRGQQVTLSCSPISGHRSVSWYQQTPGQGLQFLFEYFSETQRNKGNFPGRFSGRQFSNSRSEMNVSTLELGDSALYLCASSLVRGDTEAFFGQGTRLTVV.

This clone came up a few times. V and J are TRBV5-6 and TRBJ1-1; D gene unclear. Germline V CDR1 and CDR2: SGHDT, YYEEEE. V shed 1 base and J shed 3 bases, with 13 bases lying between them. This CDR3 is built from 15 residues. The CDR3 DNA reads as TGTGCCAGCAGCTTGACGGCGAACGTGGACACTGAAGCTTTCTTT. Residues: CASSLTANVDTEAFF. The full variable domain, with the rest looked up from reference TRBV5-6 and TRBJ1-1, is DAGVTQSPTHLIKTRGQQVTLRCSPKSGHDTVSWYQQALGQGPQFIFQYYEEEERQRGNFPDRFSGHQFPNYSSELNVNALLLGDSALYLCASSLTANVDTEAFFGQGTRLTVV.

The table lists this clone with a few counts. The J gene is TRBJ2-1, the V gene TRBV5-1; D may match TRBD1 or TRBD2 (5 bases each). V gave up 4 bases and J gave up 7 bases, with 9 bases separating them. The germline gives CDR1 SGHRS, CDR2 YFSETQ. The CDR3 length is 12 residues. CDR3 in amino acids: CASSLGVNEQFF. The CDR3 bases are TGCGCCAGCAGCCTGGGGGTAAATGAGCAGTTCTTC.

This chain links TRBV10-3 with TRBJ2-1, with 10 bases lining up with TRBD1. Per germline, CDR1 ENHRY and CDR2 SYGVKD. With 3 bases clipped from V and 0 bases from J, the junction kept 5 bases outside the gene matches. The CDR3 spans 17 residues. This CDR3 reads CAISDYRDRGSYNEQFF. The DNA for the CDR3 is TGTGCCATCAGTGATTACCGGGACAGGGGCTCCTACAATGAGCAGTTCTTC.

The chain couples TRBV29-1 to TRBJ1-1, with a possible D match to TRBD1 (6 bases). The CDR3 totals 14 residues. CDR1 and CDR2 from the germline V gene are SQVTM and ANQGSEA. V dropped 2 bases and J dropped 5 bases, with 15 bases sitting between them. The CDR3 sequence: CSVEPRQVETEAFF. For the CDR3, the DNA is TGCAGCGTTGAACCGAGACAGGTTGAGACTGAAGCTTTCTTT.

The chain employs TRBV27 and TRBJ1-2; D is possibly TRBD1 (5 bases). Germline CDR1 is MNHEY and CDR2 is SMNVEV (reference sequence). The CDR3 has 13 amino acids. V dropped 5 bases and J dropped 5 bases, with 12 bases sitting between them. The CDR3 DNA follows: TGTGCCAGCAGTGCAGGGTCCGGATATGGCTACACCTTC. This gives the protein CASSAGSGYGYTF.

In its sample, this clone was seen once. The rearrangement joins TRBV4-1 to TRBJ1-4; no definite D call. Germline CDR1 is MGHRA and CDR2 is YSYEKL. This CDR3 is 16 amino acids long. Trimming removed 4 bases at V and 0 bases at J, with 12 bases between. The CDR3 spells CASSLSDPPTNEKLFF. The CDR3 bases are TGCGCCAGCAGCCTCTCCGACCCGCCAACTAATGAAAAACTGTTTTTT.

The CDR3 DNA is TGCAGCGCCAGAGGGGGGGCAAACACCGGGGAGCTGTTTTTT. It is translated as CSARGGANTGELFF. The chain carries TRBV29-1 and TRBJ2-2; tentatively, D is TRBD2 (7 bases). Germline CDR1 reads SQVTM; CDR2 reads ANQGSEA. Trimming pared 7 bases from V and 2 bases from J, leaving 14 bases between. The CDR3 contains 14 residues.

V and J are TRBV7-9 and TRBJ1-6; D ambiguous. The V and J ends lost 3 bases and 7 bases respectively, with 10 bases between them. CDR1 is SEHNR and CDR2 is FQNEAQ in the germline V gene (reference sequence). The CDR3 loop spans 14 amino acids. DNA for the CDR3: TGTGCCAGCAGCTTGCAGAGGCCCAATTCACCCCTCCACTTT. It specifies CASSLQRPNSPLHF.

This sequence joins TRBV30 and TRBJ2-1; D may be TRBD1 or TRBD2 (7 bases each). CDR3 length: 17 amino acids. Trimming took 4 bases from V and 4 from J, leaving 23 bases between them. CDR1 and CDR2 from the germline V gene are GTSNPN and SVGIG (reference sequence). CDR3 bases: TGTGCCTGGAACGGCTCACCAGGGGGGGTAAGGTACAATGAGCAGTTCTTC. This translates into CAWNGSPGGVRYNEQFF.

The chain links TRBV5-1 to TRBJ2-2; the D call may be TRBD1 or TRBD2 (6 bases each). The V and J ends lost 4 bases and 0 bases respectively, with 7 bases between them. The CDR3 consists of 14 residues. The germline V gene has CDR1 SGHRS and CDR2 YFSETQ. The CDR3 DNA reads TGCGCCAGCAGCGGGGGGCCGAACACCGGGGAGCTGTTTTTT. Translating gives CASSGGPNTGELFF.

The chain carries TRBV5-8 and TRBJ1-2; the match to TRBD1 covers 10 bases. Germline values: CDR1 SGHTS, CDR2 YDEGEE. Losses at the gene ends were 4 bases for V and 7 bases for J; bases not matched to a gene: 7. The CDR3 is made up of 14 amino acids. CDR3 protein: CASSQGQGWGGYTF. The CDR3 DNA reads as TGTGCCAGCAGCCAGGGACAGGGGTGGGGTGGCTACACCTTC.

The genes are TRBV20-1 and TRBJ2-7, with D possibly matching TRBD1 (6 bases). Germline CDR1 and CDR2: DFQATT and SNEGSKA (reference sequence). This CDR3 comprises 11 residues. V lost 4 bases and J 5 bases, leaving 9 bases between the germline ends. CDR3: CSATYRDEQYF. The CDR3 bases are TGCAGTGCTACCTACAGGGACGAGCAGTACTTC.

In this sample, this clone turned up once. V usage is TRBV9 and J usage is TRBJ1-2; tentatively, D is TRBD1 (5 bases). Trimming pared 0 bases from V and 5 bases from J, leaving 14 bases between. This CDR3 is 15 amino acids long. Germline V gene lookup returns CDR1 SGDLS and CDR2 YYNGEE. CDR3 DNA: TGTGCCAGCAGCGTAGGTGGGGGGAAGGGATATGGCTACACCTTC. This gives the protein CASSVGGGKGYGYTF.